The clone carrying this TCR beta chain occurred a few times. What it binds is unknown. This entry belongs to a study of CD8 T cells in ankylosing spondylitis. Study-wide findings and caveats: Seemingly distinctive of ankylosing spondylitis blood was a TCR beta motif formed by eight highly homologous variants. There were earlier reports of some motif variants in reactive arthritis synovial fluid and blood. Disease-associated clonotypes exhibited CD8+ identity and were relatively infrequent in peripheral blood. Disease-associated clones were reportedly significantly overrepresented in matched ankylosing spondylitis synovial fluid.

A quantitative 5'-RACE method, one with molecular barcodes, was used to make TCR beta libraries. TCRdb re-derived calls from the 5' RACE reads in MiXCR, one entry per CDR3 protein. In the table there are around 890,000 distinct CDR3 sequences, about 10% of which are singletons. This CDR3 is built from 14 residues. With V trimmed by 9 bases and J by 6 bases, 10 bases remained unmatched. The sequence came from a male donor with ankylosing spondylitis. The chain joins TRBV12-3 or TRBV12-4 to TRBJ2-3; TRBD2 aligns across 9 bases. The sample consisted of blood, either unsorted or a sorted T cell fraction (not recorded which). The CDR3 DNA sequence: TGTGCCAGTGGAAAAGCGGGAGGAGGTGATACGCAGTATTTT. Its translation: CASGKAGGGDTQYF.